The 21 T cell receptor beta chains reported below all come from one sample, sequenced in a study of T cell changes during pregnancy in multiple sclerosis. The repertoire was sequenced with immunoSEQ multiplex PCR; TCRdb's copy has only in-frame clones and lacks some. The table has 90,000 to 150,000 clones, 85% to 95% seen once. Sequencing was performed on peripheral blood, taken before pregnancy. These receptors came from a female donor with multiple sclerosis, enrolled in a pregnancy study.

The rearrangement links TRBV6-1 to TRBJ2-7, with TRBD2 matching 8 bases. The length of the CDR3 is 15 residues. Per the germline V gene, CDR1 is MNHNS and CDR2 is SASEGT. After removal of 5 bases from V and 3 bases from J, the junction contained 9 bases not matched to a gene. CDR3 region: CASSLQRERGYEQYF. The CDR3 region has the DNA TGTGCCAGCAGTCTCCAGCGGGAGAGGGGCTACGAGCAGTACTTC.

This clone was seen more than once but under ten times. The chain employs TRBV7-9 and TRBJ1-2; the match to TRBD1 covers 9 bases. The trim removed 5 bases at V and 6 bases at J, leaving 13 bases unmatched. CDR3 size: 16 residues. Germline CDR1 SEHNR, CDR2 FQNEAQ (reference sequence). CDR3 loop: CASSPALGQGDDGYTF. CDR3 nucleotide sequence: TGTGCCAGCAGCCCGGCTTTGGGACAGGGAGACGATGGCTACACCTTC.

The chain recombines TRBV15 with TRBJ2-3; D uncertain. This CDR3 contains 13 residues. V gave up 5 bases and J gave up 1 base, with 7 bases separating them. Germline V CDR1 and CDR2: LNHNV, YYDKDF (reference sequence). Written as DNA, the CDR3 is TGTGCCACCAGCGAGCAGGGCACAGATACGCAGTATTTT. The encoded protein is CATSEQGTDTQYF. The variable domain in full, completed from reference TRBV15 and TRBJ2-3, reads DAMVIQNPRYQVTQFGKPVTLSCSQTLNHNVMYWYQQKSSQAPKLLFHYYDKDFNNEADTPDNFQSRRPNTSFCFLDIRSPGLGDTAMYLCATSEQGTDTQYFGPGTRLTVL.

Written as DNA, the CDR3 is TGTGCCAGCAGCAGGGGCTTAGCGGGAGGTTCGTACAATGAGCAGTTCTTC. Translated: CASSRGLAGGSYNEQFF. The chain carries TRBV28 and TRBJ2-1; 10 nucleotides line up with TRBD2. The J segment lost 4 bases and the V segment lost 6 bases, leaving 12 bases of the junction unmatched. Germline-derived CDR1 and CDR2 are MDHEN and SYDVKM. This CDR3 has 17 residues.

This clone was counted once. V gene TRBV18 combines with J gene TRBJ2-7; 9 bases map to TRBD1. CDR3 length equals 15 residues. Looked up from germline, CDR1 is KGHSH and CDR2 is LQKENI. After removal of 3 bases from V and 5 bases from J, the junction contained 8 bases not matched to a gene. In DNA form, the CDR3 reads TGTGCCAGCTCACCCCAGGGGACAGGGATCAACGAGCAGTACTTC. Translation: CASSPQGTGINEQYF.

The chain carries TRBV29-1 and TRBJ2-3, with 7 bases lining up with TRBD2. J lost 2 bases, V lost 7 bases, and 9 bases had no gene match. Germline V gene data show CDR1 as SQVTM and CDR2 as ANQGSEA. There are 14 residues in the CDR3. The CDR3, as DNA: TGCAGCGGGTCCGGGGGGATCGACACAGATACGCAGTATTTT. Translated, it gives CSGSGGIDTDTQYF.

A remark on this clone: This sample includes further DNA sequences coding for the same CDR3. V is TRBV5-1 and J is TRBJ1-1, with no clear D. The CDR3 runs 14 residues. Per the germline V gene, CDR1 is SGHRS and CDR2 is YFSETQ. V was shortened by 0 bases and J by 0 bases, with 6 bases between the two germline ends. CDR3 in amino acids: CASSLDRLNTEAFF. The CDR3 bases are TGCGCCAGCAGCTTGGACAGACTGAACACTGAAGCTTTCTTT.

The J gene is TRBJ2-3, the V gene TRBV6-5; 8 bases are a match to TRBD1. Per germline, CDR1 MNHEY and CDR2 SVGAGI. The CDR3 length is 15 residues. After removal of 5 bases from V and 4 bases from J, the junction contained 8 bases not matched to a gene. Here the CDR3 DNA reads TGTGCCAGCAGTCCGGACAGGGTCAGGTCAGATACGCAGTATTTT. It yields the protein CASSPDRVRSDTQYF.

The chain has TRBV6-6 and TRBJ2-2, with 13 positions matching TRBD2. Germline CDR1 is MNHNY and CDR2 is SVGAGI (reference sequence). This CDR3 contains 16 residues. V was clipped by 7 bases and J by 2 bases; unmatched bases: 4. The CDR3 loop reads CASITSGGANTGELFF. DNA of the CDR3: TGTGCCAGCATCACTAGCGGGGGGGCCAACACCGGGGAGCTGTTTTTT.

This clone came up once. The chain has TRBV25-1 and TRBJ2-2; a weak D match, TRBD2 (6 bases). From germline, CDR1 is MGHDK and CDR2 SYGVNS. The CDR3 covers 16 residues. Between the trimmed V and J ends, which lost 1 base and 6 bases, there was a span of 15 bases. The CDR3: CASSEFGSGGAGELFF. The CDR3 nucleotides are TGTGCCAGCAGTGAATTCGGTAGCGGAGGGGCCGGGGAGCTGTTTTTT.

The chain is built from TRBV10-3 and TRBJ1-1, with 7 bases lining up with TRBD1. Germline V lookup: CDR1 ENHRY, CDR2 SYGVKD. The CDR3 loop spans 13 amino acids. With 6 bases clipped from V and 8 bases from J, the junction kept 9 bases outside the gene matches. Written as DNA, the CDR3 is TGTGCCATCAGACAATTACTGACAGGGGAAGCTTTCTTT. Amino acids: CAIRQLLTGEAFF.

In nucleotides, the CDR3 is TGTGCCACCAGCAAGGACAGGGAGCCCAACACTGAAGCTTTCTTT. Translating it yields CATSKDREPNTEAFF. The chain recombines TRBV15 with TRBJ1-1; the match to TRBD1 covers 8 bases. There are 15 residues in the CDR3. Per the germline V gene, CDR1 is LNHNV and CDR2 is YYDKDF (reference sequence). Germline trimming cut 4 bases from V and 2 bases from J; bases unmatched to any gene: 6.

In regard to this clone: The same CDR3 arises from other DNA sequences in this sample as well. This rearrangement joins TRBV5-4 to TRBJ2-5, with D possibly being TRBD1 (6 bases). The CDR3 is 13 amino acids. The germline gives CDR1 SGHNT, CDR2 YYREEE (reference sequence). V was cut by 1 base and J by 4 bases, with 8 bases left in between. In nucleotides, the CDR3 is TGTGCCAGCAGCTTGAGGGGGTCAGAGACCCAGTACTTC. It yields the protein CASSLRGSETQYF.

The chain recombines TRBV19 with TRBJ1-5; D remains unclear. Germline CDR1 reads LNHDA; CDR2 reads SQIVND (reference sequence). CDR3 length: 15 amino acids. Trimming removed 2 bases at V and 2 bases at J, with 10 bases between. CDR3 residues: CASSITSPGNQPQHF. DNA of the CDR3: TGTGCCAGTAGTATAACCTCGCCAGGCAATCAGCCCCAGCATTTT.

The CDR3 loop is CASSGLPGEQFF. CDR3 DNA: TGTGCCAGCAGCGGACTCCCCGGTGAGCAGTTCTTC. This chain connects TRBV2 to TRBJ2-1; D might be TRBD2 (5 bases). V gave up 6 bases and J gave up 9 bases, with 12 bases separating them. Germline V gives CDR1 SNHLY, CDR2 FYNNEI. This CDR3 spans 12 amino acids. The full variable domain, its missing parts supplied by reference TRBV2 and TRBJ2-1, is EPEVTQTPSHQVTQMGQEVILRCVPISNHLYFYWYRQILGQKVEFLVSFYNNEISEKSEIFDDQFSVERPDGSNFTLKIRSTKLEDSAMYFCASSGLPGEQFFGPGTRLTVL.

This chain joins TRBV19 and TRBJ1-1; unclear D gene. The germline CDR1 and CDR2 sequences are LNHDA and SQIVND (reference sequence). V was shortened by 6 bases and J by 13 bases, with 15 bases between the two germline ends. This CDR3 is 11 amino acids long. CDR3 sequence: CASSGRGGYFF. CDR3 in DNA: TGTGCCAGTAGCGGACGAGGAGGGTATTTCTTT.

The genes are TRBV29-1 and TRBJ1-2, with D tentatively TRBD1 (5 bases). Trimming pared 4 bases from V and 0 bases from J, leaving 15 bases between. Germline V lookup: CDR1 SQVTM, CDR2 ANQGSEA. There are 15 residues in the CDR3. The CDR3 loop reads CSVVAGLPTNYGYTF. CDR3 nucleotides: TGCAGCGTTGTCGCAGGGCTCCCAACTAACTATGGCTACACCTTC.

This chain connects TRBV7-8 to TRBJ2-5, with TRBD2 identical over 7 bases. J lost 1 base, V lost 7 bases, and 3 bases had no gene match. CDR1 and CDR2 (germline): SGHVS, FQNEAQ. The length of the CDR3 is 13 residues. CDR3 amino acids: CASKAGTQETQYF. The CDR3 DNA sequence: TGTGCCAGCAAAGCGGGGACCCAAGAGACCCAGTACTTC.

V usage is TRBV10-3 and J usage is TRBJ1-2; D might be TRBD1 (5 bases). Looked up from germline, CDR1 is ENHRY and CDR2 is SYGVKD. CDR3 length: 13 residues. Trimming took 4 bases from V and 8 from J, leaving 14 bases between them. CDR3 coding DNA: TGTGCCATCAGTGTAAAAAGGGACTCCGGCTACACCTTC. Its translation: CAISVKRDSGYTF.

This chain joins TRBV6-1 and TRBJ1-2; D may be TRBD1 (5 bases). Trimming cost V 1 base and J 9 bases, with 18 bases left between them. The CDR3 runs to 15 residues. Per the germline V gene, CDR1 is MNHNS and CDR2 is SASEGT. The CDR3 spells CASSEVSSAGGSYTF. CDR3 nucleotides: TGTGCCAGCAGTGAAGTTTCCTCGGCCGGGGGAAGCTACACCTTC.

This clone was recorded once. The CDR3 loop is CASSPDSHSYEQYF. The CDR3 DNA reads TGCGCCAGCAGCCCCGACAGCCACTCCTACGAGCAGTACTTC. The chain links TRBV5-1 to TRBJ2-7; perhaps TRBD1 as D (5 bases). Germline lookup yields CDR1 SGHRS and CDR2 YFSETQ. This CDR3 has 14 residues. Trimming left V 4 bases short and J 0 bases short, with 11 bases between. Full variable domain (remainder filled in from reference TRBV5-1 and TRBJ2-7): KAGVTQTPRYLIKTRGQQVTLSCSPISGHRSVSWYQQTPGQGLQFLFEYFSETQRNKGNFPGRFSGRQFSNSRSEMNVSTLELGDSALYLCASSPDSHSYEQYFGPGTRLTVT.